These T cell receptor beta chains were read from a single sample in a study of graft-versus-host responses after intestinal transplantation. The repertoire was sequenced with immunoSEQ multiplex PCR; TCRdb's copy has only in-frame clones and lacks some. The sample shows fewer than 95,000 clones, 93% of them seen only once. Their specific antigens are unknown. The sequences come from unstimulated CD8+ T cells sorted from spleen or lymph node cells, collected before intestinal transplant. The receptors were gathered from a human donor who received an intestinal transplant. Both conserved end residues are part of each CDR3. The order of the fields is V gene, D gene, CDR3 protein. The D gene is left open where the match is weak.

TRBV5-6,.,CATTGRQIMNTEAFF
TRBV7-2,TRBD2,CASSRAAGGPYEQYF
TRBV30,.,CAWSSSELNYGYTF
TRBV5-1,TRBD1,CASWGERDRNTGELFF
TRBV11-3,TRBD1,CASSWDRSSYTGELFF
TRBV15,TRBD2,CATSRLGGGNSYEQYF
TRBV27,.,CASSLGRTGELFF
TRBV4-3,.,CASSPRDGPNQPQHF
TRBV7-2,.,CASSSTGLTNTEAFF
TRBV19,TRBD2,CASSIVAGGTDTQYF
TRBV15,.,CATSRTNRDSNQPQHF
TRBV29-1,TRBD1,CSVVGTAGEQYF
TRBV7-2,TRBD1,CASSSGGTEAFF
TRBV25-1,TRBD2,CASSGGRLAGTTDTQYF
TRBV29-1,TRBD1,CSGYRDRGRTEAFF
TRBV11-2,TRBD1,CASSLGYGQAAYEQYF
TRBV6-5,.,CASSYGGAGTEAFF
TRBV5-1,.,CASSLGGLGTQYF
TRBV5-5,.,CASSLEEGEPPF
TRBV13,.,CASSPRQGINTEAFF
TRBV27,.,CASSITGIGDQPQHF
TRBV30,.,CAWTGEFDGYTF
TRBV11-2,.,CASSLDLTEGNEQFF
TRBV11-3,TRBD2,CASSTGLAGDRGGTDTQYF